The TCR beta chain described here comes from a study of identical twins. TCRdb fed the 5' RACE reads into MiXCR, producing one record per CDR3 protein. This sample has 200,000 to 250,000 distinct CDR3 sequences, with around 6.9% found just once. Germline CDR1 reads SEHNR; CDR2 reads FQNEAQ (reference sequence). Unmatched junction bases numbered 5, after V lost 8 bases and J lost 1 base. The CDR3 is 15 residues long. Healthy Caucasians, and only they, were the donors. The sample was also reused in another study, on yellow fever vaccine responses in identical twins.

This TCR was recovered from a woman between 18 and 30 years old in good health. Sequencing input: memory (CD45RO+) T cells sorted from blood. The rearrangement links TRBV7-9 to TRBJ1-1; 12 nucleotides agree with TRBD1. CDR3 nucleotides: TGTGCCAGCGGCGGGACAGGGGGCCAGAACACTGAAGCTTTCTTT. Encoded protein: CASGGTGGQNTEAFF.